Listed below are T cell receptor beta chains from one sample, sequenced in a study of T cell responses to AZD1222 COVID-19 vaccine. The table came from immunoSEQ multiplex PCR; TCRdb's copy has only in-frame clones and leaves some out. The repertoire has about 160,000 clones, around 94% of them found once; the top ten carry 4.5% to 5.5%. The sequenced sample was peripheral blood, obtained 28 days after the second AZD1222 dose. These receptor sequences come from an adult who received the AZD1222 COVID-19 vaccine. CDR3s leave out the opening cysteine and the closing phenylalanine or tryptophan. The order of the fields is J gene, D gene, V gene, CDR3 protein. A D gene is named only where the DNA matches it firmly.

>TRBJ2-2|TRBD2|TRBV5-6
ASSLVGLAGSNTGELF
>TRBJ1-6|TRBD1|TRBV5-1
ASSQGQGGSPLH
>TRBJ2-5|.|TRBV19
ASSINRGETQY
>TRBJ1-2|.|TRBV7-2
ASSLQGYYGYT
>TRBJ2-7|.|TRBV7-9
ASSLAGGTASYEQY
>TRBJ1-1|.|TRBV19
ASSTTGGGTEAF
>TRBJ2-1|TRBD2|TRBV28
ASSSAAGAPYNEQF
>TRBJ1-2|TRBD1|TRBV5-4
ASNAGGANYGYT
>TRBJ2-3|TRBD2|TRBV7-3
ASSSTSGKADTQY
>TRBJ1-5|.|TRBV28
ATGEINQPQH
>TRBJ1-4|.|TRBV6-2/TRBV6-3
ASSSPTKGLANEKLF
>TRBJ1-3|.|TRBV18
ASSPRAPSPGNTIY
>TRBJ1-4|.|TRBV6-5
ASGREANEKLF
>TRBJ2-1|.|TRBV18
ASSPANEQF
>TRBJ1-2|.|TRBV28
ASSKIGTVRGYT
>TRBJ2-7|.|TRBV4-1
ASSQDWRVKYEQY
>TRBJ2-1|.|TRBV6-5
ASSSTRHNEQF
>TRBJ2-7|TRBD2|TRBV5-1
ASSLSSGTSYEQY
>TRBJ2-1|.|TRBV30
AWSPVSAHNEQF
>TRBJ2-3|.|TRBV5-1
ASSLDGGHPTDTQY
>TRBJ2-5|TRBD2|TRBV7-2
ASSYGLAGGETQY
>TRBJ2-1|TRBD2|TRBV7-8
ASSLEDRWGLAGQAYNEQF
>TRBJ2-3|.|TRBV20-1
SASSGSQDTQY
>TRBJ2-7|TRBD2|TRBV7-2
ASSGSGLAGSYEQY
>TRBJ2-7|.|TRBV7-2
ASSLSTAPGEQY
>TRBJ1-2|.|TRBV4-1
ASSQEGRGRNYGYT
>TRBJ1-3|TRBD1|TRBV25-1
ASRTGVGNTIY
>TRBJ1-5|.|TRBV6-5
ASSYDHIQPQH
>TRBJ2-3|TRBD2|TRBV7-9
ASSLGLAEDTQY
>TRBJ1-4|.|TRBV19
ASSLQGSDEKLF